This T cell receptor beta chain was observed in a study of radiotherapy plus CTLA-4 blockade in lung cancer. This CDR3 region has 16 residues. V was clipped by 0 bases and J by 6 bases; unmatched bases: 12. The germline gives CDR1 SGHRS, CDR2 YFSETQ. Using immunoSEQ multiplex PCR, the repertoire was profiled, and TCRdb retains in-frame clones only, with some absent. The sample lists roughly 50,000 clones; about 88% were seen once. Receiving focal radiation plus CTLA-4 blockade with ipilimumab were patients who had chemo-refractory metastatic non-small-cell lung cancer. Study-level findings and limits: Blood saw expansion of tumor-derived TCR clones after radiotherapy plus ipilimumab. The authors reported that early blood T cell clone dynamics, with interferon-beta, best predicted response.

Note on this clone: Its matching antigen is unknown.

The starting material was peripheral blood, obtained from a patient treated with radiotherapy plus ipilimumab. The origin of this receptor is a human donor with non-small cell lung cancer whose response to radiotherapy plus ipilimumab could not be evaluated. The rearrangement links TRBV5-1 to TRBJ2-7, with 7 bases identical to TRBD1. The CDR3 DNA reads as TGCGCCAGCAGCTTGGCCGGACAGGTGGGGGTCGGCGAGCAGTACTTC. Translated: CASSLAGQVGVGEQYF.